A single sample is the source of the 30 T cell receptor beta chains below, sequenced in a study of T cells in Graves' hyperthyroidism and ophthalmopathy. Regions amplified from RNA transcripts were the TCR beta CDR3 regions. HTBI primers were employed in a first-round RT-PCR of the TCR CDR3. A single record per CDR3 protein comes from TCRdb applying MiXCR to the multiplex PCR reads. The sample lists roughly 500,000 distinct CDR3 sequences; about 16% were seen once. Material: blood. These receptors were collected from a woman younger than 45 with Graves' ophthalmopathy.

This clonotype was observed a few times. V gene TRBV20-1 combines with J gene TRBJ2-1, with TRBD2 matching over 12 bases. V trimming: 3 bases; J trimming: 8 bases; junction bases outside the gene matches: 17. Germline assignment: CDR1 DFQATT and CDR2 SNEGSKA (reference sequence). There are 18 residues in the CDR3. In DNA, the CDR3 is TGCAGTGCTAGGGGGATCCCGGGACTAGCGGGTACCTCCGATGAGCAGTTCTTC. Translating gives CSARGIPGLAGTSDEQFF.

This clonotype occurred many times. The chain carries TRBV30 and TRBJ1-4, with no clear D. The CDR3 is made up of 15 amino acids. Trimming took 4 bases from V and 6 from J, leaving 18 bases between them. CDR1 is GTSNPN and CDR2 is SVGIG in the germline V gene (reference sequence). As DNA, the CDR3 is TGTGCCTGGACTTCGCTAGGCCTTGAAGATGAAAAACTGTTTTTT. Translated, it gives CAWTSLGLEDEKLFF. The full variable domain, in which reference TRBV30 and TRBJ1-4 provide the parts outside the CDR3, is SQTIHQWPATLVQPVGSPLSLECTVEGTSNPNLYWYRQAAGRGLQLLFYSVGIGQISSEVPQNLSASRPQDRQFILSSKKLLLSDSGFYLCAWTSLGLEDEKLFFGSGTQLSVL.

The chain uses TRBV7-9 and TRBJ2-1, with D perhaps TRBD2 (5 bases). Trimming cost V 2 bases and J 6 bases, with 11 bases left between them. The CDR3 runs to 14 residues. Germline lookup yields CDR1 SEHNR and CDR2 FQNEAQ (reference sequence). Written as DNA, the CDR3 is TGTGCCAGCAGCTTAACCGAGCGGTCCAATGAGCAGTTCTTC. It yields the protein CASSLTERSNEQFF.

This clonotype has at least ten counts. V is TRBV20-1 and J is TRBJ2-5, with 10 bases fitting TRBD2. There are 15 residues in the CDR3. Trimming took 6 bases from V and 4 from J; bases not matched to a gene: 11. Germline V gene sequence: CDR1 DFQATT, CDR2 SNEGSKA (reference sequence). The CDR3, as DNA: TGCAGTGCGGAATCGGCTAGCGGGAGTGGAGAGACCCAGTACTTC. Translation: CSAESASGSGETQYF.

At least ten counts were recorded for this clonotype. J is TRBJ1-1 and V is TRBV2; D is perhaps TRBD1 (5 bases). The germline V gene has CDR1 SNHLY and CDR2 FYNNEI. Trimming shortened V by 8 bases and J by 0 bases, and 13 bases separated the two germline ends. The CDR3 covers 14 residues. The CDR3 sequence: CASSRGTVNTEAFF. CDR3 DNA: TGTGCCAGCTCACGGGGGACTGTGAACACTGAAGCTTTCTTT.

This clonotype occurred many times. The chain couples TRBV5-1 to TRBJ2-1; D is perhaps TRBD1 (6 bases). V lost 5 bases to trimming and J lost 9 bases, with 12 bases between them. The CDR3 is 12 amino acids. Germline CDR1 and CDR2: SGHRS and YFSETQ. This CDR3 is CASRFGGAEQFF. The CDR3 DNA follows: TGCGCCAGCAGATTTGGGGGCGCTGAGCAGTTCTTC.

This clonotype was seen at least ten times. J is TRBJ2-1 and V is TRBV6-2 or TRBV6-3; D may be TRBD2 (6 bases). Germline V gene lookup returns CDR1 MNHEY and CDR2 SVGEGT. The V end was cut by 2 bases, the J end by 3 bases, with 11 bases between. The CDR3 is made up of 15 amino acids. CDR3 bases: TGTGCCAGCAGTTACCAGGGACTCTACTACAATGAGCAGTTCTTC. Amino acids: CASSYQGLYYNEQFF.

This clonotype was recorded at least ten times. The rearrangement joins TRBV28 to TRBJ2-1, with D perhaps given as TRBD1 or TRBD2 (7 bases each). V was trimmed by 6 bases and J by 6 bases, leaving 21 bases between them. Germline V gene lookup returns CDR1 MDHEN and CDR2 SYDVKM. This CDR3 region has 16 residues. CDR3 sequence reads: CASSSRGGNLRNEQFF. CDR3 nucleotides: TGTGCCAGCAGCTCCAGGGGGGGAAACCTACGCAATGAGCAGTTCTTC. Drawing the rest from reference TRBV28 and TRBJ2-1, the complete variable domain is DVKVTQSSRYLVKRTGEKVFLECVQDMDHENMFWYRQDPGLGLRLIYFSYDVKMKEKGDIPEGYSVSREKKERFSLILESASTNQTSMYLCASSSRGGNLRNEQFFGPGTRLTVL.

At least ten counts were recorded for this clonotype. The chain has TRBV28 and TRBJ2-3; TRBD2 matches 7 bases. CDR1 MDHEN and CDR2 SYDVKM come from the germline V gene. The trim removed 7 bases at V and 1 base at J, leaving 26 bases unmatched. The CDR3 has 21 amino acids. CDR3 coding DNA: TGTGCCAGCAACCCGGCAATGGGCGGGAGCGGACGACGTTGGGGCACAGATACGCAGTATTTT. Its protein product is CASNPAMGGSGRRWGTDTQYF.

The table lists this clonotype with a few counts. The CDR3 reads CAISERVHEQYF. As DNA, the CDR3 is TGTGCCATCAGTGAAAGGGTCCACGAGCAGTACTTC. V is TRBV10-3 and J is TRBJ2-7; D not certain. The V and J ends lost 3 bases and 5 bases respectively, with 8 bases between them. In germline, CDR1 is ENHRY, CDR2 SYGVKD. The CDR3 covers 12 residues.

This clonotype was seen a handful of times. The chain links TRBV29-1 to TRBJ2-2; D is uncertain. V dropped 4 bases and J dropped 6 bases, with 15 bases sitting between them. CDR1 is SQVTM, CDR2 ANQGSEA, per germline. The CDR3 loop spans 14 amino acids. The CDR3 DNA follows: TGCAGCGTTGCCCAGTCACGGGCTCCCGGGGAGCTGTTTTTT. As protein: CSVAQSRAPGELFF.

This clonotype has more than one count but fewer than ten. This chain connects TRBV7-2 to TRBJ2-7, with a tentative D call TRBD1 (6 bases). The CDR3 consists of 14 residues. Trimming shortened V by 7 bases and J by 3 bases, and 16 bases separated the two germline ends. Looked up from germline, CDR1 is SGHTA and CDR2 is FQGNSA. This CDR3 reads CASKLGRGNYEQYF. The CDR3 DNA follows: TGTGCCAGCAAGCTGGGCAGGGGAAACTACGAGCAGTACTTC.

The rearrangement joins TRBV20-1 to TRBJ2-5; the match to TRBD2 covers 11 bases. CDR1 and CDR2 from the germline V gene are DFQATT and SNEGSKA (reference sequence). This CDR3 spans 15 amino acids. V trimming: 3 bases; J trimming: 5 bases; junction bases outside the gene matches: 8. CDR3 in amino acids: CSASPTSGSMETQYF. The CDR3 nucleotides are TGCAGTGCTAGCCCCACTAGCGGGAGTATGGAGACCCAGTACTTC.

This clonotype was recorded a few times. The V gene is TRBV4-1, the J gene TRBJ1-3; no reliable D call. CDR3 length equals 15 residues. Germline CDR1 is MGHRA and CDR2 is YSYEKL. V was clipped by 1 base and J by 2 bases, with 9 bases between them. The CDR3, as DNA: TGCGCCAGCAGCCAAGTTAAAGGGACTGGAAACACCATATATTTT. Translated: CASSQVKGTGNTIYF.

V and J are TRBV28 and TRBJ1-2; D perhaps matches TRBD1 (5 bases). The CDR3 spans 13 residues. The V end lost 10 bases, the J end lost 4 bases, and 16 bases lay between the germline ends. Germline V gene lookup returns CDR1 MDHEN and CDR2 SYDVKM. The CDR3 DNA follows: TGTGCCATCCGGGGGGGGTCCCCCTATGGCTACACCTTC. This encodes CAIRGGSPYGYTF.

The chain couples TRBV7-2 to TRBJ1-4; the D gene is possibly TRBD1 (6 bases). CDR1 is SGHTA and CDR2 is FQGNSA in the germline V gene. Trimming took off 0 bases at V and 6 bases at J, with 14 bases between the two ends. The CDR3 runs to 16 residues. The DNA of the CDR3 is TGTGCCAGCAGCTTAGCGACAACCAGGGGATATGAAAAACTGTTTTTT. Protein product: CASSLATTRGYEKLFF.

The V and J genes are TRBV15 and TRBJ1-2; tentatively, D is TRBD1 (5 bases). This CDR3 contains 15 residues. CDR1 LNHNV and CDR2 YYDKDF come from the germline V gene (reference sequence). With 4 bases removed from V and 1 base from J, the gap between germline ends came to 13 bases. The CDR3: CATSTEPGLNYGYTF. The CDR3 region has the DNA TGTGCCACCAGCACAGAACCGGGGCTTAACTATGGCTACACCTTC.

This clonotype came up many times. CDR3 sequence: CASSLDRGGRTEAFF. The CDR3 DNA reads TGTGCCAGCAGCTTAGACAGGGGCGGACGTACTGAAGCTTTCTTT. The V call is TRBV7-3, the J call TRBJ1-1; 8 positions match TRBD1. The CDR3 spans 15 residues. J was trimmed by 5 bases and V by 2 bases; bases with no gene match: 7. Germline V CDR1 and CDR2: SGHTA, FQGTGA.

This clonotype has only a few counts. The chain joins TRBV7-2 to TRBJ1-5; the D gene is possibly TRBD1 (6 bases). This CDR3 region has 18 residues. The V gene lost 6 bases and the J gene lost 2 bases, with 23 bases spanning the gap. Germline V lookup: CDR1 SGHTA, CDR2 FQGNSA. The CDR3 sequence is CASSQEGHRLSGNQPQHF. The CDR3, as DNA: TGTGCCAGCAGTCAGGAGGGACACCGGCTCTCGGGCAATCAGCCCCAGCATTTT.

The V and J genes are TRBV6-5 and TRBJ1-2; D not resolved. The V end was cut by 0 bases, the J end by 4 bases, with 18 bases between. The CDR3 contains 17 residues. Germline CDR1 is MNHEY and CDR2 is SVGAGI. DNA for the CDR3: TGTGCCAGCAGTTACTCGACTACTACGGCATCATTCTATGGCTACACCTTC. Protein sequence: CASSYSTTTASFYGYTF.

This clonotype occurred many times. The genes are TRBV27 and TRBJ1-3; TRBD1 might be the D (5 bases). The CDR3 runs 13 residues. The germline gives CDR1 MNHEY, CDR2 SMNVEV (reference sequence). Trimming took 8 bases from V and 0 from J, leaving 8 bases between them. CDR3 nucleotides: TGTGCCAGCGGGACGGGCTCTGGAAACACCATATATTTT. Protein: CASGTGSGNTIYF.

The chain employs TRBV24-1 and TRBJ2-3; no reliable D call. The CDR3 spans 11 residues. Trimming left V 9 bases short and J 7 bases short, with 10 bases between. In germline, CDR1 is KGHDR, CDR2 SFDVKD. The CDR3 loop is CATSGSNTQYF. In DNA, the CDR3 is TGTGCCACCTCTGGGTCGAATACGCAGTATTTT.

This clonotype has just a few counts. The chain has TRBV30 and TRBJ2-7; D could derive from TRBD1 or TRBD2 (5 bases each). V lost 3 bases and J 6 bases, leaving 15 bases between the germline ends. Per the germline V gene, CDR1 is GTSNPN and CDR2 is SVGIG (reference sequence). CDR3 length: 13 residues. The CDR3 is CAWRRDPLVEQYF. The CDR3 nucleotides are TGTGCCTGGAGACGGGACCCACTTGTCGAGCAGTACTTC. The full variable domain, with the rest looked up from reference TRBV30 and TRBJ2-7, is SQTIHQWPATLVQPVGSPLSLECTVEGTSNPNLYWYRQAAGRGLQLLFYSVGIGQISSEVPQNLSASRPQDRQFILSSKKLLLSDSGFYLCAWRRDPLVEQYFGPGTRLTVT.

The chain carries TRBV11-2 and TRBJ2-5, with 8 bases that match TRBD1. CDR3 length: 18 residues. The germline V gene has CDR1 SGHAT and CDR2 FQNNGV. With V trimmed by 4 bases and J by 4 bases, 17 bases remained unmatched. In nucleotides, the CDR3 is TGTGCCAGCAGCTCCAGCAGCCAAGGGGACAGGAAAGGAGAGACCCAGTACTTC. This translates into CASSSSSQGDRKGETQYF. The full variable domain, rest sourced from reference TRBV11-2 and TRBJ2-5, is EAGVAQSPRYKIIEKRQSVAFWCNPISGHATLYWYQQILGQGPKLLIQFQNNGVVDDSQLPKDRFSAERLKGVDSTLKIQPAKLEDSAVYLCASSSSSQGDRKGETQYFGPGTRLLVL.

As DNA, the CDR3 is TGTGCCAGCAGCTTAAAGGGGAGCCCTACAGATACGCAGTATTTT. This gives the protein CASSLKGSPTDTQYF. The chain joins TRBV5-4 to TRBJ2-3, with D perhaps assigned TRBD1 or TRBD2 (5 bases each). This CDR3 region has 15 residues. Trimming took 2 bases from V and 3 from J, leaving 13 bases between them. From germline, CDR1 is SGHNT and CDR2 YYREEE (reference sequence). Drawing the rest from reference TRBV5-4 and TRBJ2-3, the complete variable domain is ETGVTQSPTHLIKTRGQQVTLRCSSQSGHNTVSWYQQALGQGPQFIFQYYREEENGRGNFPPRFSGLQFPNYSSELNVNALELDDSALYLCASSLKGSPTDTQYFGPGTRLTVL.

This clonotype was counted ten times or more. The chain links TRBV30 to TRBJ2-3; D gene uncertain. The CDR3 loop spans 11 amino acids. Trimming pared 1 base from V and 5 bases from J, leaving 4 bases between. CDR1 and CDR2 from the germline V gene are GTSNPN and SVGIG (reference sequence). DNA for the CDR3: TGTGCCTGGAGTGATGGAGATACGCAGTATTTT. This encodes CAWSDGDTQYF.

The genes are TRBV9 and TRBJ1-1; tentatively, D is TRBD1 (6 bases). V gave up 0 bases and J gave up 2 bases, with 14 bases separating them. The CDR3 runs to 16 residues. Germline V CDR1 and CDR2: SGDLS, YYNGEE. The CDR3 bases are TGTGCCAGCAGCGTAGAAGGGGGTCCCATTAACACTGAAGCTTTCTTT. It codes for CASSVEGGPINTEAFF.

There are many counts of this clonotype. The chain combines TRBV28 with TRBJ2-7; D gene uncertain. V was cut by 0 bases and J by 3 bases, with 12 bases left in between. This CDR3 spans 15 amino acids. Per germline, CDR1 MDHEN and CDR2 SYDVKM. The CDR3 DNA reads TGTGCCAGCAGTTTATGGGGTGGACGGAACTACGAGCAGTACTTC. Its translation is CASSLWGGRNYEQYF.

In regard to this clonotype: A much larger clone lies one base from this, so it may be a read error. The V call is TRBV5-8, the J call TRBJ1-6; no clear D gene. CDR1 SGHTS and CDR2 YDEGEE come from the germline V gene. The length of the CDR3 is 15 residues. The CDR3 sequence: CASSLGGSYSSPLHF. The CDR3 DNA is TGTGCCAGCAGCTTGGGGGGATCCTATAGTTCACCCCTCCACTTT.

The rearrangement uses TRBV6-2 or TRBV6-3 and TRBJ1-5; 8 nucleotides line up with TRBD1. The germline gives CDR1 MNHEY, CDR2 SVGEGT. J gave up 4 bases and V 4 bases, and 21 bases lay outside the gene matches. The CDR3 length is 20 residues. The CDR3 sequence is CASSSGRDRQFPQANQPQHF. The CDR3 region has the DNA TGTGCCAGCAGTTCCGGCCGGGACAGGCAATTCCCCCAAGCTAATCAGCCCCAGCATTTT.